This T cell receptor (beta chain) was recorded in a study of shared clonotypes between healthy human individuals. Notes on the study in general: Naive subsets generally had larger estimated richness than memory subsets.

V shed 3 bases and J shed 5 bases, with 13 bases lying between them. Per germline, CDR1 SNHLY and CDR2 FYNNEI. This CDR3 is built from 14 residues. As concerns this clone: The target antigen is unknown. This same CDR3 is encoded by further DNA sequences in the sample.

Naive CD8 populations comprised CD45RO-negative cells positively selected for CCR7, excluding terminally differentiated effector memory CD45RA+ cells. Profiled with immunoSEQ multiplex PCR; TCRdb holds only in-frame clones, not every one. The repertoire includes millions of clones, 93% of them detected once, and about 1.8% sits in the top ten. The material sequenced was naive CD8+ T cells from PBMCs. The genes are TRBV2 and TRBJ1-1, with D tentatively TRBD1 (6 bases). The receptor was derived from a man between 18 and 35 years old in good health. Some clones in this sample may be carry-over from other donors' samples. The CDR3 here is CASSDRGLGTEAFF. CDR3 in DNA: TGTGCCAGCAGTGACAGGGGTTTGGGGACTGAAGCTTTCTTT.